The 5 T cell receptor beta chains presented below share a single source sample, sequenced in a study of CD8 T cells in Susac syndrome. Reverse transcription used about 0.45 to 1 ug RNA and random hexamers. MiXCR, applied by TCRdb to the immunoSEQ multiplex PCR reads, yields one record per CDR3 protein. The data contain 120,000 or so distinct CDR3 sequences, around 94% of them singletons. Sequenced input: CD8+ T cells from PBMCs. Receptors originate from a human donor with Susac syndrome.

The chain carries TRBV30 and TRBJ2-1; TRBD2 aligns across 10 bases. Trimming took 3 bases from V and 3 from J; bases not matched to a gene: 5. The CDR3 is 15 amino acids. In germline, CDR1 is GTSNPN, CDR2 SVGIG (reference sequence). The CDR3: CAWRATSGVYNEQFF. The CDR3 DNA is TGTGCCTGGAGGGCTACTAGCGGGGTCTACAATGAGCAGTTCTTC.

As DNA, the CDR3 is TGTGCCAGCAGCTTAGCCCCAACCGTCTCCTATGGCTACACCTTC. Its protein is CASSLAPTVSYGYTF. The chain combines TRBV11-2 with TRBJ1-2; no clear D gene. CDR1 and CDR2 (germline): SGHAT, FQNNGV. The V end was cut by 1 base, the J end by 4 bases, with 13 bases between. This CDR3 comprises 15 residues.

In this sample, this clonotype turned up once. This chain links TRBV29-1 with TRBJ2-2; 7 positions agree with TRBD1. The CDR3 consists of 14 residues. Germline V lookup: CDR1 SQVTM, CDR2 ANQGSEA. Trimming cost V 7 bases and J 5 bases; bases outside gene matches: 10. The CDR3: CSATDRVETGELFF. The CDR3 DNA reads TGCAGCGCAACCGACAGGGTTGAGACCGGGGAGCTGTTTTTT.

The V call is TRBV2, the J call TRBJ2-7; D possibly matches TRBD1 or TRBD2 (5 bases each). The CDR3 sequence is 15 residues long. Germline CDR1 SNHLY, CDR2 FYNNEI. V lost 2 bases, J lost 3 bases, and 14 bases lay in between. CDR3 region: CASSENSGRYYEQYF. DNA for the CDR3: TGTGCCAGCAGTGAAAATTCGGGACGGTACTACGAGCAGTACTTC.

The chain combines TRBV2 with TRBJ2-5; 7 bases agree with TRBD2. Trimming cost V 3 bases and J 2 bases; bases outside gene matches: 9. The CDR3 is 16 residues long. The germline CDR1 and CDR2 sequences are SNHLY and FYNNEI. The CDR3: CASSEVGTTPQETQYF. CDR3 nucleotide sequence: TGTGCCAGCAGTGAGGTCGGGACTACACCACAAGAGACCCAGTACTTC.